The entry that follows covers one TCR beta chain sequence. The antigen is undetermined. Trimming removed 2 bases from V and 4 bases from J, with 14 bases in between. This CDR3 contains 14 residues. Germline CDR1 is SQVTM and CDR2 is ANQGSEA. These data belong to a study of T cell responses to AZD1222 COVID-19 vaccine. Study outcomes and limitations: Just a handful of AZD1222 recipients tested seropositive at baseline.

Only in-frame clones appear in the TCRdb table, and some are missing; sequencing was by immunoSEQ multiplex PCR. Among 100,000 to 150,000 clones listed, around 88% were seen once. This chain joins TRBV29-1 and TRBJ1-1, with a possible D match to TRBD1 (5 bases). The material was peripheral blood, obtained 28 days after the second AZD1222 dose. The receptor was derived from an adult who received the AZD1222 COVID-19 vaccine. Here the CDR3 DNA reads TGCAGCGTTGAAAATAGTTGGGGGGGCACTGAAGCTTTCTTT. The encoded protein is CSVENSWGGTEAFF.